One sample yielded the 24 T cell receptor beta chains listed below, sequenced in a study of PD-1 blockade in classical Hodgkin lymphoma. TCRdb's copy holds only in-frame clones and misses some; the assay was immunoSEQ multiplex PCR. The sample consists of about 9,100 clones, 74% of them appearing once. Patients all relapsed after autologous stem cell transplantation, and there was variation in brentuximab vedotin exposure. Purification of CD4+ T cells from thawed PBMCs was performed via magnetic negative selection. Sequences were derived from CD4+ T cells from blood, sampled at baseline. The receptors stem from a human donor with classical Hodgkin lymphoma.

The chain is built from TRBV18 and TRBJ1-4, with a weak D call TRBD1 (5 bases). In germline, CDR1 is KGHSH, CDR2 LQKENI. The CDR3 is 16 amino acids. V was cut by 2 bases and J by 4 bases, with 14 bases left in between. The CDR3 region has the DNA TGTGCCAGCTCACCAGGCGTGGCAGGGAGTAATGAAAAACTGTTTTTT. As protein: CASSPGVAGSNEKLFF.

V and J are TRBV30 and TRBJ2-1; 10 bases map to TRBD2. CDR1 GTSNPN and CDR2 SVGIG come from the germline V gene (reference sequence). This CDR3 region has 16 residues. J was trimmed by 8 bases and V by 0 bases; bases with no gene match: 10. The CDR3 DNA sequence: TGTGCCTGGAGTGTAGCGCTAGCGGGAGAAAGAGATGAGCAGTTCTTC. This translates into CAWSVALAGERDEQFF.

CDR3 coding DNA: TGTGCCAGCAAGACAGGGGATAATTCACCCCTCCACTTT. Its translation: CASKTGDNSPLHF. This chain links TRBV27 with TRBJ1-6; 8 bases agree with TRBD1. The ends lost 7 bases at V and 5 bases at J; junction bases unmatched: 1. The CDR3 has 13 residues. Germline CDR1 MNHEY, CDR2 SMNVEV (reference sequence).

The chain links TRBV18 to TRBJ2-2, with D possibly matching TRBD2 (5 bases). The CDR3 covers 14 residues. Germline V lookup: CDR1 KGHSH, CDR2 LQKENI. The ends were cut back, 6 bases at V and 3 bases at J, with 11 bases in the middle. DNA of the CDR3: TGTGCCAGCTCCCCCTTCGGGGACACCGGGGAGCTGTTTTTT. Its protein is CASSPFGDTGELFF.

The rearrangement joins TRBV6-1 to TRBJ2-7; TRBD1 matches 12 bases. V trimming: 7 bases; J trimming: 6 bases; junction bases outside the gene matches: 7. The V gene's germline CDR1 is MNHNS and CDR2 SASEGT. The CDR3 is 14 residues long. CDR3: CASTWDRGLGEQYF. DNA for the CDR3: TGTGCCAGCACCTGGGACAGGGGGCTGGGCGAGCAGTACTTC.

This chain joins TRBV6-6 and TRBJ1-5; 7 bases match TRBD1. The CDR3 length is 15 residues. The V gene end was trimmed by 0 bases and the J gene end by 5 bases; junction bases not matched to a gene: 4. CDR1 MNHNY and CDR2 SVGAGI come from the germline V gene (reference sequence). The CDR3 region is CASSYSPDRDQPQHF. CDR3 in DNA: TGTGCCAGCAGTTACTCTCCAGACAGGGATCAGCCCCAGCATTTT.

The CDR3 loop is CASSVTGRSTDTQYF. The CDR3 bases are TGCGCCAGCAGCGTAACGGGACGGAGCACAGATACGCAGTATTTT. V gene TRBV5-1 combines with J gene TRBJ2-3; D might be TRBD1 or TRBD2, each matching 5 bases. CDR1 is SGHRS, CDR2 YFSETQ, per germline. Trimming removed 4 bases from V and 0 bases from J, with 12 bases in between. This CDR3 contains 15 residues.

This chain uses TRBV28 with TRBJ2-5; tentatively, D is TRBD2 (6 bases). Per the germline V gene, CDR1 is MDHEN and CDR2 is SYDVKM. Deletions cut 7 bases from V and 3 bases from J, with 15 bases between. The CDR3 spans 14 residues. The CDR3 coding sequence is TGTGCCAGCACCCGTTCGGGAGCTGAAGAGACCCAGTACTTC. Translation gives CASTRSGAEETQYF.

The chain couples TRBV11-3 to TRBJ2-1, with TRBD1 matching over 7 bases. The CDR3 loop spans 16 amino acids. V dropped 0 bases and J dropped 6; count of bases not matched to a gene: 8. Per germline, CDR1 SGHNT and CDR2 YENEEA. The CDR3 protein is CASSLETTGSSNEQFF. In DNA, the CDR3 is TGTGCCAGCAGCTTAGAAACGACAGGGTCCAGCAATGAGCAGTTCTTC.

The CDR3 DNA is TGTGCCAGCGTTCGGTCCGGGACAACCTACAATGAGCAGTTCTTC. This sequence encodes CASVRSGTTYNEQFF. The chain is built from TRBV11-2 and TRBJ2-1; maybe TRBD1 (6 bases). The germline V gene has CDR1 SGHAT and CDR2 FQNNGV. This CDR3 has 15 amino acids. Between the trimmed V and J ends, which lost 8 bases and 2 bases, there was a span of 16 bases.

The genes are TRBV6-1 and TRBJ2-1, with D perhaps matching TRBD1 (6 bases). Trimming took off 8 bases at V and 9 bases at J, with 14 bases between the two ends. CDR1 and CDR2 (germline): MNHNS, SASEGT. The length of the CDR3 is 12 residues. Here the CDR3 DNA reads TGTGCCAGCCGAGGGGGAACTAGTGAGCAGTTCTTC. Protein: CASRGGTSEQFF.

The V and J genes are TRBV28 and TRBJ1-4, with a tentative D call TRBD1 (6 bases). Germline V gene data show CDR1 as MDHEN and CDR2 as SYDVKM. Trimming pared 5 bases from V and 5 bases from J, leaving 12 bases between. The CDR3 is made up of 14 amino acids. The CDR3 loop is CASSKQGTNEKLFF. Written as DNA, the CDR3 is TGTGCCAGCAGTAAACAGGGTACGAATGAAAAACTGTTTTTT.

This clone was seen only once. The rearrangement uses TRBV30 and TRBJ1-1; perhaps TRBD1 as D (5 bases). The germline V and J ends were trimmed by 8 bases and 0 bases, with 10 bases remaining between them. CDR1 GTSNPN and CDR2 SVGIG come from the germline V gene (reference sequence). This CDR3 region has 12 residues. CDR3 sequence: CAVGTMNTEAFF. CDR3 DNA: TGTGCCGTGGGGACCATGAACACTGAAGCTTTCTTT.

The table lists this clone with a count of one. CDR3 bases: TGTGCCAGCAGCTTGACGAAAAGCGGGACCCAGTACTTC. This gives the protein CASSLTKSGTQYF. This sequence joins TRBV7-9 and TRBJ2-5; D perhaps matches TRBD2 (5 bases). Per the germline V gene, CDR1 is SEHNR and CDR2 is FQNEAQ (reference sequence). CDR3 size: 13 residues. Deletions cut 3 bases from V and 7 bases from J, with 12 bases between.

A single count supports this clone. The rearrangement joins TRBV19 to TRBJ1-4, with 8 bases matching TRBD1. CDR1 is LNHDA, CDR2 SQIVND, per germline (reference sequence). Trimming removed 6 bases from V and 8 bases from J; junction bases left unmatched: 14. The CDR3 is 16 amino acids. The CDR3 DNA follows: TGTGCCAGTAGCGCCAACGGACAGGGACAATGGGAAAAACTGTTTTTT. Protein sequence: CASSANGQGQWEKLFF.

The J gene is TRBJ2-7, the V gene TRBV5-5; D may be TRBD2 (5 bases). The germline gives CDR1 SGHKS, CDR2 YYEKEE (reference sequence). Between the trimmed V and J ends, which lost 0 bases and 5 bases, there was a span of 18 bases. The length of the CDR3 is 16 residues. CDR3 residues: CASSLAGTGITDEQYF. Written as DNA, the CDR3 is TGTGCCAGCAGCTTGGCGGGAACGGGGATTACGGACGAGCAGTACTTC.

The rearrangement uses TRBV5-5 and TRBJ1-2; D possibly corresponds to TRBD1 (5 bases). This CDR3 has 15 residues. Deletions cut 2 bases from V and 6 bases from J, with 17 bases between. Germline CDR1 SGHKS, CDR2 YYEKEE (reference sequence). The CDR3 is CASSFGGSQGDGYTF. CDR3 DNA: TGTGCCAGCAGCTTCGGTGGCAGCCAGGGCGATGGCTACACCTTC.

V gene TRBV7-9 combines with J gene TRBJ2-7; 7 bases are a match to TRBD1. With V trimmed by 5 bases and J by 1 base, 8 bases remained unmatched. Germline V gives CDR1 SEHNR, CDR2 FQNEAQ (reference sequence). This CDR3 has 15 residues. The DNA of the CDR3 is TGTGCCAGCAGCCCGACAGGGTCCGGTTCCTACGAGCAGTACTTC. Translated, it gives CASSPTGSGSYEQYF.

This sequence joins TRBV28 and TRBJ1-2; D remains ambiguous. V was clipped by 5 bases and J by 0 bases, with 16 bases between them. This CDR3 has 16 amino acids. Germline V CDR1 and CDR2: MDHEN, SYDVKM. The CDR3 region is CASSTLRVAPNYGYTF. The CDR3, as DNA: TGTGCCAGCAGTACACTTAGGGTCGCGCCTAACTATGGCTACACCTTC.

The V gene is TRBV18, the J gene TRBJ1-1; no firm D call. The germline V gene has CDR1 KGHSH and CDR2 LQKENI. Trimming took off 1 base at V and 3 bases at J, with 18 bases between the two ends. The CDR3 runs 17 residues. CDR3 coding DNA: TGTGCCAGCTCACCACTAAGGCAGGTTTGGGGTGACACTGAAGCTTTCTTT. It translates to CASSPLRQVWGDTEAFF.

V and J are TRBV5-8 and TRBJ1-2; D is ambiguous. V was trimmed by 1 base and J by 2 bases, leaving 3 bases between them. Germline V gives CDR1 SGHTS, CDR2 YDEGEE. This CDR3 contains 12 residues. CDR3 residues: CASSLRNYGYTF. CDR3 DNA sequence: TGTGCCAGCAGCTTGCGCAACTATGGCTACACCTTC.

The V and J genes are TRBV6-1 and TRBJ2-1; the match to TRBD1 covers 8 bases. Germline CDR1 MNHNS, CDR2 SASEGT. The CDR3 length is 15 residues. The V segment lost 8 bases and the J segment 8 bases; nucleotides outside the gene matches: 14. Here the CDR3 reads CASQESRGLGYEQFF. The CDR3 nucleotides are TGTGCCAGCCAAGAGTCCAGGGGGCTTGGGTATGAGCAGTTCTTC.

The chain is built from TRBV7-3 and TRBJ2-5; 7 nucleotides agree with TRBD1. Unmatched junction bases numbered 12, after V lost 5 bases and J lost 0 bases. In germline, CDR1 is SGHTA, CDR2 FQGTGA. This CDR3 spans 17 amino acids. The CDR3 DNA is TGTGCCAGCAGCGTAGGGGACAGACGATCGGACCAAGAGACCCAGTACTTC. Translation gives CASSVGDRRSDQETQYF.

This clone was detected only once. This chain links TRBV5-1 with TRBJ2-5, with D possibly matching TRBD2 (6 bases). V gave up 7 bases and J gave up 2 bases, with 9 bases separating them. The germline V gene has CDR1 SGHRS and CDR2 YFSETQ. The CDR3 is 12 residues long. The CDR3 protein is CASGDLQETQYF. The CDR3 DNA reads as TGCGCCAGCGGGGACTTACAAGAGACCCAGTACTTC.